This section outlines one T cell receptor beta chain sequence together with its context. The source of the sample is a study of blood T cells in healthy people across ages. The CDR3 runs to 17 residues. Primers used in a second PCR of roughly 7 to 11 cycles were a sample-barcoded 5' primer and a J-beta primer mix. The yield of each sample was at least 2.5 million CDR3-containing paired-end reads. MiXCR, applied by TCRdb to the 5' RACE reads, yields one record per CDR3 protein. The sample shows over a million distinct CDR3 sequences, 20% to 25% of them seen only once. This sample also belongs to another study, concerning T cells of mothers and their children. From that second work: Sequencing returned over 8 million TCR beta CDR3 reads per mother and around 3 million per child.

The chain employs TRBV21-1 and TRBJ1-5; the DNA was not compared with TRBD1, the D call given in the table. TRBV21-1 is listed as a pseudogene. The sample was blood. The sequence was obtained from a girl aged 2 to 9 in good health. CDR3 nucleotide sequence: TGTGCCAGCAGCAAAGCACCACAGGGACGCCAGAATCAGCCCCAGCATTTT. Translation: CASSKAPQGRQNQPQHF.